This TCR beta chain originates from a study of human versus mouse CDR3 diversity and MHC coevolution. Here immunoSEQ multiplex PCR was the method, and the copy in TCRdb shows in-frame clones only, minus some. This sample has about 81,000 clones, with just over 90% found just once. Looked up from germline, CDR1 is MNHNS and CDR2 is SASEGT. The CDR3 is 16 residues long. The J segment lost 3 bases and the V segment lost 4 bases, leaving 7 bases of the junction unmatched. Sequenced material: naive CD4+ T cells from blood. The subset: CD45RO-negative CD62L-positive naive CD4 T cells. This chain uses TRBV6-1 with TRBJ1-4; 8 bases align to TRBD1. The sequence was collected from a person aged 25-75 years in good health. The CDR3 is CASSGQGSAANEKLFF. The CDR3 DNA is TGTGCCAGCAGTGGACAGGGGAGTGCAGCTAATGAAAAACTGTTTTTT.